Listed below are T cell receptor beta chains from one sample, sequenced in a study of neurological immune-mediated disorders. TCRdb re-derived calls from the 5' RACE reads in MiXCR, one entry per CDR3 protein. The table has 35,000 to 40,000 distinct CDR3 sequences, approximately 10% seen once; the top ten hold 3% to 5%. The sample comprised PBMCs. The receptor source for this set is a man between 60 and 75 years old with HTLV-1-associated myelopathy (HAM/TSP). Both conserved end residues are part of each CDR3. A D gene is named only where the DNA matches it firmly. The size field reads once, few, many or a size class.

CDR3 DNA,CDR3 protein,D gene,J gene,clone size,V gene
TGTGCCAGCAGTTACTCGAGTCCGGCATCACCCCTCCACTTT,CASSYSSPASPLHF,.,TRBJ1-6,many,TRBV6-5
TGTGCCATCAGTGCCAACAGGGGATCAGCCGGGGAGCTGTTTTTT,CAISANRGSAGELFF,TRBD1,TRBJ2-2,many,TRBV10-3
TGCGCCAGCAGCTTTCTGGGAGGGGATTACGAGCAGTACTTC,CASSFLGGDYEQYF,TRBD2,TRBJ2-7,medium-sized,TRBV5-1
TGTGCCAGCAGCCCAGGTATTAGTCGGACCAATGAGCAGTTCTTC,CASSPGISRTNEQFF,.,TRBJ2-1,many,TRBV3-1
TGCAGTGCTAGAGACAATGAGCAGTTCTTC,CSARDNEQFF,.,TRBJ2-1,many,TRBV20-1
TGTGCCAGCAGCTTATGGTCCCCCAGGACGTTAGCGGGAGGGACATACAATGAGCAGTTCTTC,CASSLWSPRTLAGGTYNEQFF,TRBD2,TRBJ2-1,many,TRBV7-2
TGTGCCAGCAGCTTAGAGGGTTATGGCTACACCTTC,CASSLEGYGYTF,.,TRBJ1-2,many,TRBV7-9
TGTGCCAGCAGCCCGTACTCGAACACCGGGGAGCTGTTTTTT,CASSPYSNTGELFF,.,TRBJ2-2,many,TRBV7-2
TGTGCCAGCAGCTTGGCCTCACCCGGGGAGCTGTTTTTT,CASSLASPGELFF,.,TRBJ2-2,many,TRBV5-6
TGCGCCAGCAGCCCCTCCGGAGAGACCCAGTACTTC,CASSPSGETQYF,.,TRBJ2-5,many,TRBV5-1
TGTGCCAGCAGTTTACGCCTAGCGAGCTACGAGCAGTACTTC,CASSLRLASYEQYF,.,TRBJ2-7,many,TRBV28
TGCGCCAGCAGCTTGAACCTACAGCGACCCCCAGAAGCTTTCTTT,CASSLNLQRPPEAFF,.,TRBJ1-1,many,TRBV5-1
TGCAGTGCTGGCACAGGGGCTCGCACTGAAGCTTTCTTT,CSAGTGARTEAFF,TRBD1,TRBJ1-1,many,TRBV20-1
TGTGCCATCAGTAGCCCACAGGGGGGTAATTCACCCCTCCACTTT,CAISSPQGGNSPLHF,TRBD1,TRBJ1-6,many,TRBV10-3